The 4 T cell receptor beta chains below were found in one sample sequenced in a study of blood T cell repertoires in COVID-19. Sequenced by immunoSEQ multiplex PCR; TCRdb stores in-frame clones only, minus some. This sample carries about 400,000 clones, approximately 90% of them seen once, and the ten largest clones take around 9.3%. The material sequenced was PBMCs or T cells enriched from blood (not recorded which). Receptors originate from a woman in her forties or fifties who had recovered from COVID-19.

J is TRBJ2-3 and V is TRBV18; TRBD1 is a possible D gene (7 bases). In germline, CDR1 is KGHSH, CDR2 LQKENI. CDR3 length: 15 amino acids. Trimming stripped 1 base from V and 3 bases from J, with 11 bases between. For the CDR3, the DNA is TGTGCCAGCTCACCACAGGAGGGGGCTACAGATACGCAGTATTTT. Protein: CASSPQEGATDTQYF.

This chain joins TRBV5-1 and TRBJ2-7; a possible D gene is TRBD1 (5 bases). Trimming removed 1 base from V and 6 bases from J, with 8 bases in between. The CDR3 spans 12 residues. Germline V gene data show CDR1 as SGHRS and CDR2 as YFSETQ. As DNA, the CDR3 is TGCGCCAGCAGCTTGAAGGGGTCCGAGCAGTACTTC. Translation: CASSLKGSEQYF.

This chain links TRBV19 with TRBJ2-7; 7 bases are shared with TRBD1. Germline V gene lookup returns CDR1 LNHDA and CDR2 SQIVND (reference sequence). The V and J ends lost 2 bases and 3 bases, in that order; junction bases with no gene match: 4. This CDR3 has 14 residues. The CDR3 DNA reads as TGTGCCAGTAGTATACCGGGACAGATCTACGAGCAGTACTTC. This encodes CASSIPGQIYEQYF.

The V and J genes are TRBV27 and TRBJ2-3; 11 bases line up with TRBD2. V lost 5 bases and J lost 4; bases outside the gene matches: 5. The V gene's germline CDR1 is MNHEY and CDR2 SMNVEV (reference sequence). This CDR3 has 15 residues. The CDR3 reads CASSPRLAGPDTQYF. For the CDR3, the DNA is TGTGCCAGCAGTCCGAGACTAGCGGGGCCAGATACGCAGTATTTT.